These 10 T cell receptor beta chains were sequenced from one sample in a study of control samples from healthy donors and cancer patients. TCRdb's table, derived via immunoSEQ multiplex PCR, lists solely in-frame clones and lacks some. The table shows fewer than 200,000 clones, with around 90% occurring only once. The material sequenced was blood. The receptors stem from a woman younger than 45 in good health.

The V gene is TRBV4-2, the J gene TRBJ1-1; D gene uncertain. Germline V CDR1 and CDR2: LGHNA, YNFKEQ. The CDR3 is made up of 13 amino acids. The ends were cut back, 1 base at V and 2 bases at J, with 5 bases in the middle. CDR3 bases: TGTGCCAGCAGCCAAGCTCCTAACACTGAAGCTTTCTTT. It specifies CASSQAPNTEAFF.

The chain uses TRBV4-1 and TRBJ1-1; weak D call: TRBD1 (5 bases). V was cut by 4 bases and J by 5 bases, with 14 bases left in between. The length of the CDR3 is 14 residues. Germline values: CDR1 MGHRA, CDR2 YSYEKL. The CDR3 loop reads CASSLHVRGTEAFF. The CDR3 coding sequence is TGCGCCAGCAGCCTCCATGTGAGGGGAACTGAAGCTTTCTTT.

The sample holds one count of this clone. The chain employs TRBV5-1 and TRBJ2-7, with no clear D. Trimming stripped 1 base from V and 7 bases from J, with 12 bases between. Germline V lookup: CDR1 SGHRS, CDR2 YFSETQ. The CDR3 is 13 amino acids. In DNA, the CDR3 is TGCGCCAGCAGCTTGTCCCCCTCACGGGAGCAGTACTTC. Its translation: CASSLSPSREQYF. Full variable domain (missing parts from reference TRBV5-1 and TRBJ2-7): KAGVTQTPRYLIKTRGQQVTLSCSPISGHRSVSWYQQTPGQGLQFLFEYFSETQRNKGNFPGRFSGRQFSNSRSEMNVSTLELGDSALYLCASSLSPSREQYFGPGTRLTVT.

This chain links TRBV2 with TRBJ1-6, with 8 nucleotides matching TRBD1. V shed 0 bases, J shed 11 bases, and the junction held 9 bases outside the gene matches. CDR1 and CDR2 (germline): SNHLY, FYNNEI. This CDR3 spans 16 amino acids. CDR3 DNA sequence: TGTGCCAGCAGTGAAGCTGCGAGGACAGGGAGGCCACCCCTCCACTTT. Amino acid sequence: CASSEAARTGRPPLHF.

The chain employs TRBV29-1 and TRBJ1-2; 7 positions match TRBD1. Losses at the gene ends were 4 bases for V and 3 bases for J; bases not matched to a gene: 11. There are 15 residues in the CDR3. In germline, CDR1 is SQVTM, CDR2 ANQGSEA. The CDR3 nucleotides read TGCAGCGTTGGGGAGGGGGCGCGAGGTGACTATGGCTACACCTTC. Amino acids: CSVGEGARGDYGYTF.

The chain uses TRBV7-9 and TRBJ2-7, with D uncertain. Germline lookup yields CDR1 SEHNR and CDR2 FQNEAQ (reference sequence). V was trimmed by 2 bases and J by 0 bases, leaving 8 bases between them. CDR3 size: 14 residues. This chain's CDR3 is CASSLRTDSYEQYF. CDR3 DNA: TGTGCCAGCAGCTTAAGAACGGACTCCTACGAGCAGTACTTC.

The gene calls are TRBV19 and TRBJ1-5, with D possibly being TRBD1 (5 bases). This CDR3 is 15 amino acids long. Trimming took 8 bases from V and 3 from J, leaving 17 bases between them. The germline V gene has CDR1 LNHDA and CDR2 SQIVND (reference sequence). The CDR3 loop is CASEAGRVPNQPQHF. The CDR3 DNA is TGTGCCAGTGAGGCTGGCAGGGTCCCCAATCAGCCCCAGCATTTT.

The chain combines TRBV6-5 with TRBJ2-7; D is unclear. V lost 6 bases and J lost 5, with 14 bases in between. The CDR3 is 13 amino acids. Germline V lookup: CDR1 MNHEY, CDR2 SVGAGI. The CDR3 region is CASSSGSGNEQYV. The CDR3 nucleotides are TGTGCCAGCAGCTCTGGATCAGGAAACGAGCAGTACGTC.

Written as DNA, the CDR3 is TGCGCCAGCAGCCAAGACTTAAACACCGGGGAGCTGTTTTTT. It codes for CASSQDLNTGELFF. The chain employs TRBV5-1 and TRBJ2-2, with D unclear. Germline values: CDR1 SGHRS, CDR2 YFSETQ. V was trimmed by 4 bases and J by 2 bases, leaving 9 bases between them. This CDR3 has 14 amino acids.

The chain joins TRBV6-5 to TRBJ1-2, with 7 bases lining up with TRBD1. Trimming removed 11 bases from V and 1 base from J; junction bases left unmatched: 7. CDR1 MNHEY and CDR2 SVGAGI come from the germline V gene. The CDR3 sequence is 13 residues long. The CDR3 here is CAPNRGDNYGYTF. In DNA, the CDR3 is TGTGCCCCCAACAGGGGAGATAACTATGGCTACACCTTC.